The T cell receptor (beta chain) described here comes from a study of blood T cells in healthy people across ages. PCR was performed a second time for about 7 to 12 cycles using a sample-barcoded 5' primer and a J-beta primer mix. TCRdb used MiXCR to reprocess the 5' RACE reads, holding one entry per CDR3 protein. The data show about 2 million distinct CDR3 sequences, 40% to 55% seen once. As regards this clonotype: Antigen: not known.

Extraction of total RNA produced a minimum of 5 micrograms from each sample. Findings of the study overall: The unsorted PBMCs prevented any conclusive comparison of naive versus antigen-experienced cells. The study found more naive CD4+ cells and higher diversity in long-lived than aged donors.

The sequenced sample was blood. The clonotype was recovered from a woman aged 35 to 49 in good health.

The CDR3 DNA reads as TGTGCCAGCAGGCGACAGGGGTCTCAGGCAGATACGCAGTATTTT. It specifies CASRRQGSQADTQYF. The V call is TRBV6-1, the J call TRBJ2-3; 8 bases fit TRBD1. CDR3 length: 15 amino acids. After removal of 6 bases from V and 4 bases from J, the junction contained 9 bases not matched to a gene. Germline V gene sequence: CDR1 MNHNS, CDR2 SASEGT.